One and the same sample provided the 7 T cell receptor beta chains below, sequenced in a study of blood T cell repertoires in COVID-19. Libraries were prepared by immunoSEQ multiplex PCR; TCRdb keeps only in-frame clonotypes and omits some of them. Counted here are about 130,000 clones, under 85% occurring once; the ten biggest clones make up 12%. The sequencing sample was made of peripheral blood. The receptors originated from a woman aged 55-70 years with acute or convalescent COVID-19.

This rearrangement joins TRBV5-5 to TRBJ1-2; TRBD1 agrees at 11 bases. Trimming at V came to 3 bases and at J to 2 bases, leaving 0 bases not matched to a gene. The CDR3 contains 14 residues. CDR1 and CDR2 (germline): SGHKS, YYEKEE (reference sequence). CDR3 sequence: CASSWDRGNYGYTF. The CDR3, as DNA: TGTGCCAGCAGCTGGGACAGGGGGAACTATGGCTACACCTTC.

J is TRBJ1-2 and V is TRBV2; D is unresolved. Germline loops: CDR1 SNHLY, CDR2 FYNNEI. Trimming took off 2 bases at V and 1 base at J, with 11 bases between the two ends. The CDR3 totals 15 residues. The CDR3 coding sequence is TGTGCCAGCAGTGAAATGAGGGCCCTTAACTATGGCTACACCTTC. Translated, it gives CASSEMRALNYGYTF.

CDR3 nucleotide sequence: TGCGCCAGCAGCGCGAGACAGGTATCGACCGGGGAGCTGTTTTTT. Protein product: CASSARQVSTGELFF. The chain combines TRBV5-1 with TRBJ2-2, with D possibly matching TRBD1 (6 bases). The CDR3 is made up of 15 amino acids. With 4 bases removed from V and 5 bases from J, the gap between germline ends came to 15 bases. Germline V gives CDR1 SGHRS, CDR2 YFSETQ.

The chain employs TRBV19 and TRBJ2-7; D perhaps matches TRBD2 (6 bases). V lost 0 bases and J 7 bases, leaving 10 bases between the germline ends. The CDR3 has 13 residues. The germline CDR1 and CDR2 sequences are LNHDA and SQIVND (reference sequence). The CDR3 DNA reads as TGTGCCAGTAGTATAGACTGGGCGGGGGAGCAGTACTTC. It encodes CASSIDWAGEQYF.

This sequence joins TRBV9 and TRBJ1-3; perhaps TRBD1 as D (5 bases). V was cut by 2 bases and J by 0 bases, with 6 bases left in between. CDR3 length: 14 amino acids. Germline-derived CDR1 and CDR2 are SGDLS and YYNGEE. The DNA of the CDR3 is TGTGCCAGCAGCGTTAGGGGCTCTGGAAACACCATATATTTT. This codes for CASSVRGSGNTIYF.

This clone was detected a few times. The genes are TRBV19 and TRBJ2-1, with D unresolved. The CDR3 loop spans 15 amino acids. From germline, CDR1 is LNHDA and CDR2 SQIVND (reference sequence). Trimming shortened V by 3 bases and J by 0 bases, and 9 bases separated the two germline ends. CDR3 bases: TGTGCCAGTAGTATGGGCCTCGGCTCCTACAATGAGCAGTTCTTC. Translated: CASSMGLGSYNEQFF.

This clone was observed a single time. This rearrangement joins TRBV2 to TRBJ1-5, with D maybe TRBD1 (6 bases). Trimming removed 3 bases at V and 2 bases at J, with 14 bases between. This CDR3 has 16 residues. The germline CDR1 and CDR2 sequences are SNHLY and FYNNEI. The CDR3 spells CASSDRGGRGNQPQHF. The CDR3 DNA sequence: TGTGCCAGCAGTGATCGGGGGGGCCGGGGCAATCAGCCCCAGCATTTT.